These 4 T cell receptor beta chains share one sample of origin, sequenced in a study of early T cells in non-severe SARS-CoV-2 infection. One entry per CDR3 protein results from TCRdb running MiXCR on the 5' RACE reads. The sample carries around 31,000 distinct CDR3 sequences, approximately 6% recorded once. Sequenced material: whole blood. The receptors were sampled from an adult who was a healthcare worker with PCR-confirmed SARS-CoV-2 infection or an uninfected control (not recorded which).

This clonotype was detected many times. This rearrangement joins TRBV20-1 to TRBJ2-3, with 7 bases that match TRBD2. V shed 3 bases and J 2 bases; nucleotides not matched to a gene: 8. The CDR3 covers 15 residues. CDR1 and CDR2 from the germline V gene are DFQATT and SNEGSKA (reference sequence). The CDR3 bases are TGCAGTGCTAGCCAAGTGGGACTACCCACAGATACGCAGTATTTT. It yields the protein CSASQVGLPTDTQYF.

This clonotype was observed a few times. The chain has TRBV2 and TRBJ2-2; 9 positions match TRBD1. This CDR3 has 15 amino acids. Germline loops: CDR1 SNHLY, CDR2 FYNNEI. The junction had 10 bases not matched to a gene; V was cut back by 8 bases and J by 6 bases. The CDR3 sequence: CASGKFTGGAGELFF. The CDR3 nucleotides are TGTGCCAGCGGAAAATTTACAGGGGGCGCCGGGGAGCTGTTTTTT. Drawing the rest from reference TRBV2 and TRBJ2-2, the complete variable domain is EPEVTQTPSHQVTQMGQEVILRCVPISNHLYFYWYRQILGQKVEFLVSFYNNEISEKSEIFDDQFSVERPDGSNFTLKIRSTKLEDSAMYFCASGKFTGGAGELFFGEGSRLTVL.

The genes are TRBV27 and TRBJ2-2; 14 nucleotides match TRBD2. Germline loops: CDR1 MNHEY, CDR2 SMNVEV (reference sequence). The CDR3 contains 16 residues. After removal of 9 bases from V and 7 bases from J, the junction contained 10 bases not matched to a gene. The CDR3 loop reads CASSPGLAGAGGELFF. CDR3 DNA: TGTGCCAGTAGCCCGGGACTAGCGGGAGCCGGCGGGGAGCTGTTTTTT.

This clonotype was observed a handful of times. The gene calls are TRBV24-1 and TRBJ1-4; no firm D call. CDR1 is KGHDR and CDR2 is SFDVKD in the germline V gene. V was cut by 9 bases and J by 3 bases, with 10 bases left in between. The CDR3 runs to 13 residues. CDR3 loop: CATPPRPNEKLFF. For the CDR3, the DNA is TGTGCCACCCCGCCTAGGCCTAATGAAAAACTGTTTTTT.